This T cell receptor beta chain is from a study of shared clonotypes between healthy human individuals. Using immunoSEQ multiplex PCR, the repertoire was profiled, and TCRdb retains in-frame clones only, with some absent. The sample yields more than 400,000 clones, 81% seen once. There are a few counts of this clone. Germline assignment: CDR1 WSHSY and CDR2 SAAADI. V trimming: 8 bases; J trimming: 2 bases; junction bases outside the gene matches: 5. This CDR3 is 13 amino acids long. This sequence was found in a middle-aged woman in good health. Some clones in this sample may be carry-over from other donors' samples. V and J are TRBV10-2 and TRBJ1-2, with 7 bases fitting TRBD1. Source material: PBMCs. The CDR3 region has the DNA TGCGCCAGCGGGGGACAGCTGAACTATGGCTACACCTTC. Residues: CASGGQLNYGYTF.